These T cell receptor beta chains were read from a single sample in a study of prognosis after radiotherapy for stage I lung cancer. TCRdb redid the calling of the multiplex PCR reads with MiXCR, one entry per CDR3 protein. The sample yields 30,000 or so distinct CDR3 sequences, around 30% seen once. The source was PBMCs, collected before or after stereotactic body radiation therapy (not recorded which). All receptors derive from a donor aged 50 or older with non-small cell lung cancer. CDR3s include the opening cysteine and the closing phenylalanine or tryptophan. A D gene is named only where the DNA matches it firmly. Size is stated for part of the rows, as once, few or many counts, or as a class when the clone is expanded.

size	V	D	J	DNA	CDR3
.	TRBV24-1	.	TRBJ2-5	TGTTTCACCAGTGCTCTGGAGACCCAGTACTTC	CFTSALETQYF
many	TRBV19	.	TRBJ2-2	TGTGCCAGTAGTATAGATCTTGGCGGCCCGAACACCGGGGAGCTGTTTTTT	CASSIDLGGPNTGELFF
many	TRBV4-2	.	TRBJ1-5	TGTGCCAGCAGCCAAGATGCCGGGAATCAGCCCCAGCATTTT	CASSQDAGNQPQHF
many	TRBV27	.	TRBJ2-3	TGTGCCAGCCGGACCCGAAGCACAGATACGCAGTATTTT	CASRTRSTDTQYF
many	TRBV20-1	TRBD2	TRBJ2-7	TGCAGTGCTGGGCCCGGGAATAGCGGGAGGGTCGAGCAGTACTTC	CSAGPGNSGRVEQYF
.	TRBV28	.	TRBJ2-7	TGTGCTAGCAGTCTTCCGGGCCTGGGTAGCCTCTACGAGCAGTACTTC	CASSLPGLGSLYEQYF
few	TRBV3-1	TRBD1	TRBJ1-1	TGTGCCAGCAGCCAAGATCTAGGCAGGGGGAATATAAGAGCTTTCTTT	CASSQDLGRGNIRAFF
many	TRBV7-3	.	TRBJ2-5	TGTGCCAGCAGCTTAATGGGCGGAGACCAAGAGACCCAGTACTTC	CASSLMGGDQETQYF
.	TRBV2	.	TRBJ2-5	TGTGCCAGCAGTGAAGCGCGGACGGGAGTGCCCCAGTACTTC	CASSEARTGVPQYF
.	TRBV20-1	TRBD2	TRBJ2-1	TGCAGTGCCACCGGGACTAGCGGGAGTGAGCAGTTCTTC	CSATGTSGSEQFF
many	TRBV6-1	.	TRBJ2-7	TGTGCCAGCAGTGAAGCGGCGGCGGGGGCGCGGTCCGAGCAGTACTTC	CASSEAAAGARSEQYF
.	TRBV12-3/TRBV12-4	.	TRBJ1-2	TGTGCCAGGAGTCAACGAATAGGGACTCTCTATGGCTACACCTTC	CARSQRIGTLYGYTF
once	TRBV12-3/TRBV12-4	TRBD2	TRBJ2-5	TGTGCCAGCAACCTAGCGGGAGGGCCGGAGACCCAGTACTTC	CASNLAGGPETQYF
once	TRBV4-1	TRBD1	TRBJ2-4	TGCGCCAGCAGCCATGTGGACAGGGCCAAAAACATTCAGTACTTC	CASSHVDRAKNIQYF
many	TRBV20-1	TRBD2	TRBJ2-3	TGCAGCACCCTAGCGGGAGGCACAGATACGCAGTATTTT	CSTLAGGTDTQYF
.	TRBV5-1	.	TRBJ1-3	TGCGCCAGCAGCTTGGCCTCACAGGGAAACACCATATATTTT	CASSLASQGNTIYF
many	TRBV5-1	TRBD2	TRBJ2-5	TGCGCCAGCAGCATCACCGGGACTAGCGGGATGGAGACCCAGTACTTC	CASSITGTSGMETQYF
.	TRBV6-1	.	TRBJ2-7	TGTGCCAGCAGTGAGGGATTGCCTGTACAGGGAGGCTACGAGCAGTACTTC	CASSEGLPVQGGYEQYF
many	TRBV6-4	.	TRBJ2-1	TGTGCCAGCAGTCGGGGCTCCTACAATGAGCAGTTCTTC	CASSRGSYNEQFF
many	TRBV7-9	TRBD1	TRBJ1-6	TGTGCCAGCAGCTTAGGCCCCCAGGGGGCCGGATCACCCCTCCACTTT	CASSLGPQGAGSPLHF
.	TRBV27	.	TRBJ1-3	TGTGCCAGCAGGAGCAGCAGGGCTGCTTCTTTAAACACCATATATTTT	CASRSSRAASLNTIYF
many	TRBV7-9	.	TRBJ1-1	TGTGCCAGCAGCGACCAGCGCAAAAACACTGAAGCTTTCTTT	CASSDQRKNTEAFF
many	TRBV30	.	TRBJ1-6	TGTGCCTGGAACGGAAACCCCAATTCACCCCTCCACTTT	CAWNGNPNSPLHF
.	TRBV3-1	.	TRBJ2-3	TGTGCCAGCAGCCGGATGGGCACTCCCACCGATACGCAGTATTTT	CASSRMGTPTDTQYF
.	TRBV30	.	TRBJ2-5	TGTGCCTGGAGTCCGGTGAATATTCGGGGGTCAGTTGGAGAGACCCAGTACTTC	CAWSPVNIRGSVGETQYF
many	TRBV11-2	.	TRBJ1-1	TGTGCCAGCAGCTTAGCTCGGGGGGCAGACGCTTTCTTT	CASSLARGADAFF
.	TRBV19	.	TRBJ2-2	TGTGCCAGTAGTATAGGAGGGACATGCATCGCCGGGGATCTGTTTTTT	CASSIGGTCIAGDLFF
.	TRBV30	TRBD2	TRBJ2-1	TGTGCCTGGAGTGTGTTAGCGGGAGATCAGGAGCAGTTCTTC	CAWSVLAGDQEQFF
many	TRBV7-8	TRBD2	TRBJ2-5	TGTGCCAGCAGCTTACGGGGGACTAGCGGGGAGACCCAGTACTTC	CASSLRGTSGETQYF
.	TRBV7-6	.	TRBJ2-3	TGTGCCAGCAGCTTACTTGGGGCTAGCACAGATACGCAGTATTTT	CASSLLGASTDTQYF
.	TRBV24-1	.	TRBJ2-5	TGTGACACCAGTGACCCCGCGGCGGTTCAAGAGACCAAGTACTTC	CDTSDPAAVQETKYF
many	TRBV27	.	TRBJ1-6	TGTGCCAGCAGTTTAGGTGGGGGGCCGGTTTCACCCCTCCACTTT	CASSLGGGPVSPLHF
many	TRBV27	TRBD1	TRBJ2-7	TGTGCCAGCATAGGACAGGGGTACGAGCAGTACTTC	CASIGQGYEQYF
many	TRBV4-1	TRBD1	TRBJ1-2	TGCGCCAGCAGCCAAGACGGGACAGGGGGCTATGGCTACACCTTC	CASSQDGTGGYGYTF
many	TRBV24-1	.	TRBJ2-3	TGTGCCACCAGTGATCCCTTGACAGATTCTAGCACAGATACGCAGTATTTT	CATSDPLTDSSTDTQYF
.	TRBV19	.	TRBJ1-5	TGTGCCAGTAGTGCCCCCGGAGGGATTGCCAGCAATCAGACCAAGCATTTT	CASSAPGGIASNQTKHF
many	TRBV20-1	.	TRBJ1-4	TGCAGTGCCCCGCACGTTCCGAATGAAAAACTGTTTTTT	CSAPHVPNEKLFF
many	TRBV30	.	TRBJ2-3	TGTGCCTGGAGTGTGGCGGGGAGGATGAGGCAGTATTTT	CAWSVAGRMRQYF
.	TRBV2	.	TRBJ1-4	TGTGCCAGCAGCGAAGAAAGGGATAATGAAAAACTGTTTTTT	CASSEERDNEKLFF
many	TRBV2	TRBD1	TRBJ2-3	TGTGCCAGCAGTGATCCAGGGGGCCTTCCTTCTAGCACAGATACGCAGTATTTT	CASSDPGGLPSSTDTQYF
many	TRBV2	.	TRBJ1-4	TGTGCCAGCAGTGAGCAGGGAGGGGGTGAAAAACTGTTTTTT	CASSEQGGGEKLFF
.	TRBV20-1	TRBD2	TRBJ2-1	TGCAGTGCTAGTACTCGGCGGGAGGGCGGCAATGAGCAGTTCTTC	CSASTRREGGNEQFF
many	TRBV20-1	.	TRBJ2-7	TGCAGTGCTAGAGATCCTAGCGACTACGAGCAGTACTTC	CSARDPSDYEQYF
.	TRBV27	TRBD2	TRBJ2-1	TGTGCCAGCAGTATTCCTAGCGGGGGTTTCTGGGAGCAGTTCTTC	CASSIPSGGFWEQFF
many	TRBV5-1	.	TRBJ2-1	TGCGCCAGCAGCCCAGAACCCTTCTCCTACAATGAGCAGTTCTTC	CASSPEPFSYNEQFF
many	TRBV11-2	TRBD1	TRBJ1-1	TGTGCCAGCAGCTTAGTTTATCTGGGACAGGGGGGGGAAGCTTTCTTT	CASSLVYLGQGGEAFF
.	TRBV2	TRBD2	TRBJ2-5	TGTGCCAGCGGGACGTTGGGGACTAGCGGGGGTGAGAGTATCCAGTACTTC	CASGTLGTSGGESIQYF
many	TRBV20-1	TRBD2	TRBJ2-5	TGCAGTGTCAGGACTAGCGGGAAGCCCATTGAAGAGACCCAGTACTTC	CSVRTSGKPIEETQYF
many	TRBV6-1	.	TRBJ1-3	TGTGCCAGCAGTCTCCCGGACATCTCTGGAAACACCATATATTTT	CASSLPDISGNTIYF